Following are 30 T cell receptor beta chains from one sample sequenced in a study of neurological immune-mediated disorders. TCRdb re-called the 5' RACE reads with MiXCR, one entry per CDR3 protein. The sample carries roughly 45,000 distinct CDR3 sequences, approximately 3% recorded once. Sequencing was carried out using PBMCs. Receptors originate from a woman in her forties or fifties with multiple sclerosis.

This clonotype was observed many times. J is TRBJ2-4 and V is TRBV28; D is perhaps TRBD1 (6 bases). Trimming removed 2 bases at V and 3 bases at J, with 17 bases between. The germline V gene has CDR1 MDHEN and CDR2 SYDVKM. This CDR3 has 17 amino acids. The CDR3 protein is CASSLGGLAPGKNIQYF. DNA of the CDR3: TGTGCCAGCAGTTTAGGGGGCCTGGCCCCGGGCAAAAACATTCAGTACTTC.

In this sample, this clonotype turned up many times. This chain uses TRBV5-6 with TRBJ2-7; D is perhaps TRBD2 (6 bases). V was trimmed by 0 bases and J by 6 bases, leaving 10 bases between them. Looked up from germline, CDR1 is SGHDT and CDR2 is YYEEEE. The CDR3 runs to 13 residues. As DNA, the CDR3 is TGTGCCAGCAGCTTGGAGGTGGGGGGCGAGCAGTACTTC. Translation: CASSLEVGGEQYF.

There are many counts of this clonotype. The chain joins TRBV20-1 to TRBJ2-6; 9 nucleotides align to TRBD2. Per germline, CDR1 DFQATT and CDR2 SNEGSKA (reference sequence). J gave up 1 base and V 0 bases, and 7 bases lay outside the gene matches. The CDR3 runs 18 residues. As DNA, the CDR3 is TGCAGTGCTAGAGATGTCGCTAGCGGGACATCTGGGGCCAACGTCCTGACTTTC. Translating it yields CSARDVASGTSGANVLTF.

This clonotype was recorded many times. The chain recombines TRBV7-2 with TRBJ2-5, with 9 bases fitting TRBD1. CDR1 is SGHTA, CDR2 FQGNSA, per germline. Trimming at V came to 5 bases and at J to 5 bases, leaving 3 bases not matched to a gene. The CDR3 is 13 amino acids. CDR3 DNA: TGTGCCAGCAGCCGGACAGGGGACGAGACCCAGTACTTC. Amino acid sequence: CASSRTGDETQYF.

This clonotype has at least ten counts. The chain recombines TRBV3-1 with TRBJ2-7; possible D gene TRBD1, 5 bases. V shed 4 bases and J shed 2 bases, with 12 bases lying between them. Germline CDR1 reads LGHDT; CDR2 reads YNNKEL (reference sequence). This CDR3 comprises 14 residues. This chain's CDR3 is CASSPHGAAYEQYF. The CDR3 DNA is TGTGCCAGCAGCCCACATGGGGCCGCCTACGAGCAGTACTTC.

About this clonotype: A single base separates this from a much larger clone, so it may be a read error. The chain links TRBV28 to TRBJ2-7; D is perhaps TRBD2 (5 bases). Between the trimmed V and J ends, which lost 7 bases and 0 bases, there was a span of 16 bases. The germline gives CDR1 MDHEN, CDR2 SYDVKM. The CDR3 contains 15 residues. This CDR3 reads CASTGPGKSSYEQYF. In DNA, the CDR3 is TGTGCCAGCACCGGTCCGGGAAAGAGCTCCTACGAGCAGTACTTC.

This clonotype was observed many times. V is TRBV28 and J is TRBJ2-1; 7 positions agree with TRBD2. With V trimmed by 5 bases and J by 8 bases, 12 bases remained unmatched. Germline assignment: CDR1 MDHEN and CDR2 SYDVKM. There are 15 residues in the CDR3. The CDR3: CASSPGGTIDDEQFF. The DNA of the CDR3 is TGTGCCAGCAGTCCAGGAGGGACTATCGACGATGAGCAGTTCTTC.

Ten or more counts support this clonotype. V usage is TRBV7-2 and J usage is TRBJ2-1, with D hard to call. The V gene's germline CDR1 is SGHTA and CDR2 FQGNSA. The V gene lost 3 bases and the J gene lost 8 bases, with 14 bases spanning the gap. The CDR3 has 14 amino acids. This CDR3 is CASSFSSNRDEQFF. The CDR3 nucleotides read TGTGCCAGCAGCTTCTCCAGCAATAGGGATGAGCAGTTCTTC. The full variable domain, its missing parts supplied by reference TRBV7-2 and TRBJ2-1, is GAGVSQSPSNKVTEKGKDVELRCDPISGHTALYWYRQSLGQGLEFLIYFQGNSAPDKSGLPSDRFSAERTGGSVSTLTIQRTQQEDSAVYLCASSFSSNRDEQFFGPGTRLTVL.

Ten or more counts support this clonotype. This sequence joins TRBV5-1 and TRBJ1-1, with a tentative D call TRBD1 (6 bases). Germline-derived CDR1 and CDR2 are SGHRS and YFSETQ. CDR3 size: 14 residues. V gave up 2 bases and J gave up 5 bases, with 13 bases separating them. The CDR3 nucleotides are TGCGCCAGCAGCTTACAGGGAGGGGGAACTGAAGCTTTCTTT. This gives the protein CASSLQGGGTEAFF.

The rearrangement links TRBV11-2 to TRBJ2-1, with TRBD2 matching 8 bases. The J call may be wrong; the DNA end is better matched by TRBJ2-7. The length of the CDR3 is 15 residues. CDR1 is SGHAT, CDR2 FQNNGV, per germline. CDR3 coding DNA: TGTGCCAGCAGCCCGCTGACTAGCGTGCGCAATGAGCAGTACTTC. Its translation: CASSPLTSVRNEQYF.

This clonotype was seen at least ten times. The rearrangement joins TRBV6-2 or TRBV6-3 to TRBJ2-1; a weak D match, TRBD1 (8 bases). Trimming removed 7 bases from V and 5 bases from J, with 15 bases in between. The germline V gene encodes CDR1 MNHEY and CDR2 SVGEGT. This CDR3 contains 14 residues. Here the CDR3 DNA reads TGTGCCAGCAACAGGGGGGGCGCGGACAATGAGCAGTTCTTC. Its protein is CASNRGGADNEQFF.

This clonotype was picked up many times. The V and J genes are TRBV5-1 and TRBJ1-2; 12 bases align to TRBD1. CDR1 is SGHRS and CDR2 is YFSETQ in the germline V gene. This CDR3 has 15 amino acids. After removal of 4 bases from V and 2 bases from J, the junction contained 3 bases not matched to a gene. The CDR3 reads CASSRGQGANYGYTF. The CDR3 region has the DNA TGCGCCAGCAGCCGGGGACAGGGGGCGAACTATGGCTACACCTTC.

In its sample, this clonotype was seen many times. This chain links TRBV5-1 with TRBJ2-7, with TRBD1 identical over 8 bases. CDR1 and CDR2 from the germline V gene are SGHRS and YFSETQ. There are 13 residues in the CDR3. Germline trimming cut 5 bases from V and 1 base from J; bases unmatched to any gene: 2. CDR3 protein: CASRTGGSYEQYF. The CDR3 nucleotides are TGCGCCAGCAGAACAGGGGGGTCCTACGAGCAGTACTTC.

This clonotype appeared many times. This chain uses TRBV7-2 with TRBJ2-2, with D tentatively TRBD1 (6 bases). Trimming stripped 5 bases from V and 12 bases from J, with 28 bases between. The CDR3 consists of 17 residues. From germline, CDR1 is SGHTA and CDR2 FQGNSA. The CDR3 reads CASSAHRETDYRVKLFF. CDR3 DNA sequence: TGTGCCAGCAGCGCGCACAGGGAAACAGACTACCGGGTGAAGCTGTTTTTT.

This clonotype was counted at least ten times. CDR3 sequence (DNA): TGTGCCAGCAGCCCAAGCAGGGAAATTAACACCGGGGAGCTGTTTTTT. As protein: CASSPSREINTGELFF. This chain uses TRBV12-3 or TRBV12-4 with TRBJ2-2, with D possibly being TRBD1 (5 bases). V was shortened by 6 bases and J by 2 bases, with 16 bases between the two germline ends. The CDR3 is 16 residues long.

The sample holds many counts of this clonotype. The chain recombines TRBV28 with TRBJ2-7; D might be TRBD2 (6 bases). V lost 3 bases and J lost 3, with 18 bases in between. This CDR3 spans 16 amino acids. The germline CDR1 and CDR2 sequences are MDHEN and SYDVKM. CDR3 DNA: TGTGCCAGCAGTTTTATGACCGGGACTCTGGTCTACGAGCAGTACTTC. Translated, it gives CASSFMTGTLVYEQYF.

This clonotype was found many times. CDR3 DNA sequence: TGTGCCAGCACCCCTCGGATAGGGAATTCACCCCTCCACTTT. This gives the protein CASTPRIGNSPLHF. V gene TRBV5-5 combines with J gene TRBJ1-6, with D uncertain. The germline CDR1 and CDR2 sequences are SGHKS and YYEKEE (reference sequence). CDR3 length equals 14 residues. V gave up 6 bases and J gave up 7 bases, with 14 bases separating them.

There are many counts of this clonotype. This rearrangement joins TRBV10-3 to TRBJ2-3; 10 bases are a match to TRBD2. Trimming removed 0 bases from V and 0 bases from J; junction bases left unmatched: 6. This CDR3 has 18 residues. CDR1 ENHRY and CDR2 SYGVKD come from the germline V gene. For the CDR3, the DNA is TGTGCCATCAGTGAGTCGCAGGCTAGCGGGAGTAGCACAGATACGCAGTATTTT. Translating it yields CAISESQASGSSTDTQYF.

This clonotype came up many times. The chain carries TRBV11-2 and TRBJ2-3, with 7 bases that match TRBD2. Germline trimming cut 4 bases from V and 0 bases from J; bases unmatched to any gene: 4. The CDR3 is made up of 15 amino acids. The germline gives CDR1 SGHAT, CDR2 FQNNGV. CDR3 DNA: TGTGCCAGCAGCTCCCCAGCGGGGAGCACAGATACGCAGTATTTT. Its translation is CASSSPAGSTDTQYF. The full variable domain, with the rest looked up from reference TRBV11-2 and TRBJ2-3, is EAGVAQSPRYKIIEKRQSVAFWCNPISGHATLYWYQQILGQGPKLLIQFQNNGVVDDSQLPKDRFSAERLKGVDSTLKIQPAKLEDSAVYLCASSSPAGSTDTQYFGPGTRLTVL.

This clonotype was detected many times. The CDR3 nucleotides are TGCGCCAGCAGCACGCGAGAGGTGAACACCGGGGAGCTGTTTTTT. Its translation: CASSTREVNTGELFF. The rearrangement links TRBV5-1 to TRBJ2-2; D not certain. Germline V gene lookup returns CDR1 SGHRS and CDR2 YFSETQ. The V gene lost 4 bases and the J gene lost 1 base, with 11 bases spanning the gap. The CDR3 is 15 residues long.

This clonotype was recorded many times. The chain carries TRBV5-1 and TRBJ2-4; possibly TRBD2 for D (5 bases). The CDR3 contains 16 residues. Germline V gene lookup returns CDR1 SGHRS and CDR2 YFSETQ. V dropped 2 bases and J dropped 1 base, with 13 bases sitting between them. The CDR3: CASSLFGDHAKNIQYF. The DNA for the CDR3 is TGCGCCAGCAGCTTATTCGGGGATCACGCCAAAAACATTCAGTACTTC. Looking up the rest from reference TRBV5-1 and TRBJ2-4 gives the full variable domain: KAGVTQTPRYLIKTRGQQVTLSCSPISGHRSVSWYQQTPGQGLQFLFEYFSETQRNKGNFPGRFSGRQFSNSRSEMNVSTLELGDSALYLCASSLFGDHAKNIQYFGAGTRLSVL.

This clonotype appeared many times. This chain links TRBV7-6 with TRBJ2-3; TRBD1 agrees at 9 bases. The CDR3 sequence is 16 residues long. The ends lost 2 bases at V and 2 bases at J; junction bases unmatched: 5. CDR1 and CDR2 (germline): SGHVS, FNYEAQ. CDR3 residues: CASSLKTGGFTDTQYF. CDR3 sequence (DNA): TGTGCCAGCAGCTTAAAAACAGGGGGCTTCACAGATACGCAGTATTTT.

This clonotype was seen many times. The chain recombines TRBV5-1 with TRBJ2-7; 9 nucleotides line up with TRBD1. V was clipped by 5 bases and J by 1 base; unmatched bases: 4. Germline loops: CDR1 SGHRS, CDR2 YFSETQ. The CDR3 contains 14 residues. CDR3 residues: CASRGQGLSYEQYF. The CDR3 DNA reads as TGCGCCAGCAGGGGACAGGGCCTATCCTACGAGCAGTACTTC.

This clonotype was recorded at least ten times. The J gene is TRBJ2-1, the V gene TRBV20-1; the D call may be TRBD1 or TRBD2 (6 bases each). Trimming stripped 1 base from V and 2 bases from J, with 9 bases between. Germline V gene lookup returns CDR1 DFQATT and CDR2 SNEGSKA (reference sequence). The CDR3 consists of 14 residues. CDR3 bases: TGCAGTGCTAGAGTGGGGGGCGCCTACAATGAGCAGTTCTTC. Its translation: CSARVGGAYNEQFF.

In this sample, this clonotype turned up many times. V and J are TRBV5-1 and TRBJ2-2; D ambiguous. V was cut by 0 bases and J by 4 bases, with 10 bases left in between. This CDR3 has 15 amino acids. Per germline, CDR1 SGHRS and CDR2 YFSETQ. The CDR3 region has the DNA TGCGCCAGCAGCTTGGGCCGGCGAGGCACCGGGGAGCTGTTTTTT. Residues: CASSLGRRGTGELFF.

In this sample, this clonotype turned up many times. The V call is TRBV15, the J call TRBJ1-2; D remains unclear. The germline V gene has CDR1 LNHNV and CDR2 YYDKDF (reference sequence). V lost 0 bases and J 3 bases, leaving 8 bases between the germline ends. CDR3 length: 14 amino acids. The CDR3 region has the DNA TGTGCCACCAGCAGAGATGGTTACGACTATGGCTACACCTTC. It specifies CATSRDGYDYGYTF.

The chain recombines TRBV6-1 with TRBJ2-7; D remains ambiguous. V was trimmed by 4 bases and J by 3 bases, leaving 7 bases between them. Germline V CDR1 and CDR2: MNHNS, SASEGT. CDR3 length: 12 residues. CDR3 sequence (DNA): TGTGCCAGCAGTGTATCAGACTACGAGCAGTACGTC. Translated, it gives CASSVSDYEQYV.

This clonotype has a count of ten or more. The J gene is TRBJ2-3, the V gene TRBV7-2, with 11 positions matching TRBD1. This CDR3 is built from 16 residues. Germline CDR1 reads SGHTA; CDR2 reads FQGNSA. V lost 5 bases, J lost 5 bases, and 9 bases stayed unmatched. The CDR3, as DNA: TGTGCCAGCAGCCAACCGGGACAGGGGGATGAAGATACGCAGTATTTT. This gives the protein CASSQPGQGDEDTQYF.

This clonotype was observed many times. The chain combines TRBV5-1 with TRBJ1-4, with unresolved D. This CDR3 spans 15 amino acids. Trimming stripped 1 base from V and 7 bases from J, with 14 bases between. Germline V gives CDR1 SGHRS, CDR2 YFSETQ. CDR3 DNA: TGCGCCAGCAGCTTGACGAGACCCGGGCCTGAAAAACTGTTTTTT. Translated, it gives CASSLTRPGPEKLFF.

This clonotype was counted at least ten times. V is TRBV6-6 and J is TRBJ1-6; a weak D match, TRBD1 (5 bases). The CDR3 consists of 12 residues. V shed 10 bases and J shed 13 bases, with 17 bases lying between them. Germline values: CDR1 MNHNY, CDR2 SVGAGI (reference sequence). The CDR3 DNA reads TGTGCCACTCAGCGGGGGATAAGGCCCCTCCACTTT. Translation: CATQRGIRPLHF.